This TCR beta chain was sequenced for a study of T-cell reconstitution after alpha-beta-depleted transplantation in children. As it was prepared, the TCRbeta library received unique molecular identifiers. TCRdb re-called the PCR reads through MiXCR, storing one row per CDR3 protein. The sample includes some 530,000 distinct CDR3 sequences, roughly an eighth of them seen just once. With V trimmed by 0 bases and J by 0 bases, 11 bases remained unmatched. Germline V gives CDR1 DFQATT, CDR2 SNEGSKA (reference sequence). The length of the CDR3 is 18 residues. The gene calls are TRBV20-1 and TRBJ1-3; 7 bases align to TRBD1. Here the sequenced sample was PBMCs from the stem cell graft donor, taken from the stem cell graft. The sequence was collected from a human donor who donated a stem cell graft to a child with combined immunodeficiency. This CDR3 reads CSARDGSPGQISGNTIYF. In DNA form, the CDR3 reads TGCAGTGCTAGAGATGGTTCGCCGGGACAGATCTCTGGAAACACCATATATTTT.